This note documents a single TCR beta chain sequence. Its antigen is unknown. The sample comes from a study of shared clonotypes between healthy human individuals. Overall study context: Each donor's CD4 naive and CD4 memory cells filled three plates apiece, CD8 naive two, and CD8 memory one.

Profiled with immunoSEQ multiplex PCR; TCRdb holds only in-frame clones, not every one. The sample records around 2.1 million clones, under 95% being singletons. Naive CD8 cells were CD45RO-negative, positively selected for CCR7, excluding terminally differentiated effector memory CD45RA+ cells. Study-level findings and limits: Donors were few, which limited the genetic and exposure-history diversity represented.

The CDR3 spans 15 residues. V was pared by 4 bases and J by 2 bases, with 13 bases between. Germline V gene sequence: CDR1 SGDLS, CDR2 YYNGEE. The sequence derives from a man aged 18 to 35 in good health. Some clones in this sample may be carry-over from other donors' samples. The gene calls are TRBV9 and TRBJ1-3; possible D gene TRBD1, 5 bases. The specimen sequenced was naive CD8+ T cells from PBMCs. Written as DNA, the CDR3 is TGTGCCAGCAGCCCGGGACGGGGAGCTGGAAACACCATATATTTT. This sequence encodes CASSPGRGAGNTIYF.